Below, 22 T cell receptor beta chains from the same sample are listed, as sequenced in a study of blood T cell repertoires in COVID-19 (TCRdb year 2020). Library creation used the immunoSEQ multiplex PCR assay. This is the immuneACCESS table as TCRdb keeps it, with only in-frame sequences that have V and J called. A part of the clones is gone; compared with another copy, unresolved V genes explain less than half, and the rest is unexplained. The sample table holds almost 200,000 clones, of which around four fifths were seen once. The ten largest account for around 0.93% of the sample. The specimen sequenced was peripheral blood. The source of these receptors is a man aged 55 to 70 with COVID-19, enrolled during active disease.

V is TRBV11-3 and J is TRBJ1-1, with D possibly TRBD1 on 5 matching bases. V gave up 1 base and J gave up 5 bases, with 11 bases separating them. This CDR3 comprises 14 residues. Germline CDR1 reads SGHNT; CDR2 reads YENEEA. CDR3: CASSLGTGRTEAFF. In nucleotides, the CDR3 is TGTGCCAGCAGCTTAGGTACAGGACGGACTGAAGCTTTCTTT. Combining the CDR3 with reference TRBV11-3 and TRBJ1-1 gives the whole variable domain EAGVVQSPRYKIIEKKQPVAFWCNPISGHNTLYWYLQNLGQGPELLIRYENEEAVDDSQLPKDRFSAERLKGVDSTLKIQPAELGDSAVYLCASSLGTGRTEAFFGQGTRLTVV.

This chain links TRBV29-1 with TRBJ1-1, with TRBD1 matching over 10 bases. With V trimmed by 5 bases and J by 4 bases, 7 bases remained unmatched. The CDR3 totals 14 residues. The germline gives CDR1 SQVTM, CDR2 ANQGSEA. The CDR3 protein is CSVSTGGGSTEAFF. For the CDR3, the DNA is TGCAGCGTTTCGACAGGGGGCGGTAGCACTGAAGCTTTCTTT.

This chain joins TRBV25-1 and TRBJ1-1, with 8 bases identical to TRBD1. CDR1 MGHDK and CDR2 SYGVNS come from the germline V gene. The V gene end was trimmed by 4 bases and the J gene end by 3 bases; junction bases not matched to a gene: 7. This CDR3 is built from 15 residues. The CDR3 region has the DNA TGTGCCAGCAGTGCCGGGACAGGAGTCTACACTGAAGCTTTCTTT. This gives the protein CASSAGTGVYTEAFF.

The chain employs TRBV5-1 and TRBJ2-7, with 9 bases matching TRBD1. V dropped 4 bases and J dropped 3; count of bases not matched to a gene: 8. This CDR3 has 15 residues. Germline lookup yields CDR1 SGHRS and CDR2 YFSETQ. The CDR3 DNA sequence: TGCGCCAGCAGCCCGGCCGGGACAGGGAACTACGAGCAGTACTTC. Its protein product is CASSPAGTGNYEQYF. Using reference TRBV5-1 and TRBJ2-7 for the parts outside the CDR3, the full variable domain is KAGVTQTPRYLIKTRGQQVTLSCSPISGHRSVSWYQQTPGQGLQFLFEYFSETQRNKGNFPGRFSGRQFSNSRSEMNVSTLELGDSALYLCASSPAGTGNYEQYFGPGTRLTVT.

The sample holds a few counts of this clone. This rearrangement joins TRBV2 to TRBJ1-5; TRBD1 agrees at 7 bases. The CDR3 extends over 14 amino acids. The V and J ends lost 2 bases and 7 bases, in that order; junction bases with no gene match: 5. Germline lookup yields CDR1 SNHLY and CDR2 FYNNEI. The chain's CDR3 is CASSEWTGGQPQHF. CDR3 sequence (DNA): TGTGCCAGCAGTGAATGGACAGGAGGGCAGCCCCAGCATTTT.

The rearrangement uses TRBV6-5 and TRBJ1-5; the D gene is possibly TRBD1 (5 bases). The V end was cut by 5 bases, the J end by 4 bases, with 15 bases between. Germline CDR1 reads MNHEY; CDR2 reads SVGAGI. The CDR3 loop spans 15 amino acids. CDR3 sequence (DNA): TGTGCCAGCAGTCGCCCAGGGATCGGAAATCAGCCCCAGCATTTT. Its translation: CASSRPGIGNQPQHF.

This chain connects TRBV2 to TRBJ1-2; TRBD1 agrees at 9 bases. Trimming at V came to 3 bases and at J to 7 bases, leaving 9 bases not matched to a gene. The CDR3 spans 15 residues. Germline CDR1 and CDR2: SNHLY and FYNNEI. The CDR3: CASSEEQGAVFGYTF. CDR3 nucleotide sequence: TGTGCCAGCAGTGAGGAACAGGGGGCCGTATTTGGCTACACCTTC.

CDR3 DNA sequence: TGTGCCAGCAGTTCGTACTGGCGGGACACTGAAGCTTTCTTT. Translating it yields CASSSYWRDTEAFF. The chain combines TRBV6-5 with TRBJ1-1, with D unclear. Trimming cost V 4 bases and J 3 bases, with 12 bases left between them. The germline gives CDR1 MNHEY, CDR2 SVGAGI. This CDR3 region has 14 residues.

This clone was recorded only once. CDR3 DNA sequence: TGTGCCAGTAGTAAAACAGGGTCGGGCGGCTATGGCTACACCTTC. It encodes CASSKTGSGGYGYTF. The chain is built from TRBV19 and TRBJ1-2; TRBD1 is a possible D gene (6 bases). The CDR3 totals 15 residues. Germline CDR1 and CDR2: LNHDA and SQIVND (reference sequence). V lost 4 bases, J lost 4 bases, and 16 bases lay in between. The full variable domain, completed using reference TRBV19 and TRBJ1-2, is DGGITQSPKYLFRKEGQNVTLSCEQNLNHDAMYWYRQDPGQGLRLIYYSQIVNDFQKGDIAEGYSVSREKKESFPLTVTSAQKNPTAFYLCASSKTGSGGYGYTFGSGTRLTVV.

This CDR3 is CAWRTGALNTEAFF. In DNA form, the CDR3 reads TGTGCCTGGAGGACAGGCGCCTTGAACACTGAAGCTTTCTTT. This chain links TRBV30 with TRBJ1-1; perhaps TRBD1 as D (6 bases). Germline V lookup: CDR1 GTSNPN, CDR2 SVGIG (reference sequence). The CDR3 covers 14 residues. Trimming removed 3 bases at V and 0 bases at J, with 11 bases between.

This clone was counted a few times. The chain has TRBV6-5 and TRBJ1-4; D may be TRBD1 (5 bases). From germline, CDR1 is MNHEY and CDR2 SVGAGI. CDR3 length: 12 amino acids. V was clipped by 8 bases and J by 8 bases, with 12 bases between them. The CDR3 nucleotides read TGTGCCAGCCGGACACGGCGGGAAAAACTGTTTTTT. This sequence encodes CASRTRREKLFF.

CDR3 residues: CSASRPRYTSGGLKETQYF. CDR3 nucleotides: TGCAGTGCTAGTCGTCCCCGCTATACTAGCGGGGGACTGAAAGAGACCCAGTACTTC. The V call is TRBV20-1, the J call TRBJ2-5, with 11 bases aligning to TRBD2. The junction had 18 bases not matched to a gene; V was cut back by 3 bases and J by 3 bases. The CDR3 consists of 19 residues. Germline V CDR1 and CDR2: DFQATT, SNEGSKA (reference sequence).

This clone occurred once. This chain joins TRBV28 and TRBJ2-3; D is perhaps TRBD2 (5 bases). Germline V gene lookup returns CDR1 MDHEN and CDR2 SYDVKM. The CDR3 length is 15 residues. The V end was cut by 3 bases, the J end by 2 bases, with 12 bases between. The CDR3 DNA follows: TGTGCCAGCAGTTTTCGCTCCGGGGACACAGATACGCAGTATTTT. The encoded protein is CASSFRSGDTDTQYF.

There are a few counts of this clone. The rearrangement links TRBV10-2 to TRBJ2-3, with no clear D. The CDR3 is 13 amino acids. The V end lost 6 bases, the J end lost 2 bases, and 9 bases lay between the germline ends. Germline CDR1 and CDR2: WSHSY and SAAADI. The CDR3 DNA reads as TGCGCCAGCAGCATCCCAAACACAGATACGCAGTATTTT. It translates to CASSIPNTDTQYF.

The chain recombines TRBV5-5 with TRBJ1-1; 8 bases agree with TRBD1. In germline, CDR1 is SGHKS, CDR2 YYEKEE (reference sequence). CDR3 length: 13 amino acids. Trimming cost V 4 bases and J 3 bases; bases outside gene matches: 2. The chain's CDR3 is CASSRTGHTEAFF. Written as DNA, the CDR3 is TGTGCCAGCAGCAGGACAGGGCACACTGAAGCTTTCTTT.

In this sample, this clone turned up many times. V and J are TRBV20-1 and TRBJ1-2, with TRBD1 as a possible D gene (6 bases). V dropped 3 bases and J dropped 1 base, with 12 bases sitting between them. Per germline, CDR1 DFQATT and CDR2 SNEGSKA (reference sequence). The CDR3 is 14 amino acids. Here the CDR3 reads CSASGEQGNYGYTF. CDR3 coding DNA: TGCAGTGCTAGTGGGGAACAGGGTAACTATGGCTACACCTTC.

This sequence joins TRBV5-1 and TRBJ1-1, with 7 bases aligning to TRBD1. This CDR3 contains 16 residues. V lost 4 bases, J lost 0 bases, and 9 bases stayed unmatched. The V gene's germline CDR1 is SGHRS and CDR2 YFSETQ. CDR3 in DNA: TGCGCCAGCAGCCAAGGGACAGCGACTATGAACACTGAAGCTTTCTTT. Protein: CASSQGTATMNTEAFF.

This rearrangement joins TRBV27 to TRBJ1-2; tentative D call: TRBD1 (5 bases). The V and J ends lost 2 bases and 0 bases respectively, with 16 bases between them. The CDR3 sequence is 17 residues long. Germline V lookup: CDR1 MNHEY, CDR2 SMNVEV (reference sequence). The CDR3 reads CASSLAVDWDSNYGYTF. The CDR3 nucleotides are TGTGCCAGCAGTTTAGCAGTTGATTGGGACTCTAACTATGGCTACACCTTC.

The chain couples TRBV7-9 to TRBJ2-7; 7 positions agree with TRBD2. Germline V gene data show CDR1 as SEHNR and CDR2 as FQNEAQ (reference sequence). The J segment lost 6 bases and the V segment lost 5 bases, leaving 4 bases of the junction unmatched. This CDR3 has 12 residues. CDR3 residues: CASSRSGSEQYF. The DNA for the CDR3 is TGTGCCAGCAGCCGTAGCGGGTCCGAGCAGTACTTC.

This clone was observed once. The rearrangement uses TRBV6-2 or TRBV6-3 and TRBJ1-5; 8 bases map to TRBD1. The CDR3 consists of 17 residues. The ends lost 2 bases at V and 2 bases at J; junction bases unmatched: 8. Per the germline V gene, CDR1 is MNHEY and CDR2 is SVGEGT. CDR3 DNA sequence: TGTGCCAGCAGTTACGTAACAGGGGGAAGGGGCAATCAGCCCCAGCATTTT. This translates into CASSYVTGGRGNQPQHF.

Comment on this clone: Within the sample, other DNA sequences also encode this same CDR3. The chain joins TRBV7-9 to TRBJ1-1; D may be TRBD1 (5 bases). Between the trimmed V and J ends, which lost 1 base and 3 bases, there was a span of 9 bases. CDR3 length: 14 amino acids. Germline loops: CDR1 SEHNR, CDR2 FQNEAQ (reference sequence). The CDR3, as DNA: TGTGCCAGCAGCTTAGGCCAGGGTGACACTGAAGCTTTCTTT. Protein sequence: CASSLGQGDTEAFF.

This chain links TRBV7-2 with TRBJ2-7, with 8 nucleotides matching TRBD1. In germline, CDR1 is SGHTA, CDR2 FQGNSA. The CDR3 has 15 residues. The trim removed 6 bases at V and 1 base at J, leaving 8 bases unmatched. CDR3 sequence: CASRLSGQVSYEQYF. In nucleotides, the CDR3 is TGTGCCAGCAGATTATCGGGACAGGTATCCTACGAGCAGTACTTC.